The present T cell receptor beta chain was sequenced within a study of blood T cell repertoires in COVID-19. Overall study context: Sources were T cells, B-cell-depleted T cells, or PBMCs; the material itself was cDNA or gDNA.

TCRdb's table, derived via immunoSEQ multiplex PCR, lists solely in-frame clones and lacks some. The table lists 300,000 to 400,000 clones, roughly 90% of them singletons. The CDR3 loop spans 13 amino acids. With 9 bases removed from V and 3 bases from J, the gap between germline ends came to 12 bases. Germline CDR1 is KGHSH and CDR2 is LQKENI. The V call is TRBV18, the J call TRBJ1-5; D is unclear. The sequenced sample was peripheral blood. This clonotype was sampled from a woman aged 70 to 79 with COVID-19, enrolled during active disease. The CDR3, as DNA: TGTGCCAGTAGTACGGGTCCCAATCAGCCCCAGCATTTT. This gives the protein CASSTGPNQPQHF.